Listed below are T cell receptor beta chains from one sample, sequenced in a study of blood T cell repertoires in COVID-19. Here immunoSEQ multiplex PCR was the method, and the copy in TCRdb shows in-frame clones only, minus some. The top ten clones hold 8.5% to 12% of a sample with over 300,000 clones, over 75% of them seen once. Sequencing used PBMCs or T cells enriched from blood (not recorded which). These receptors were collected from a woman aged 18-29 years who had recovered from COVID-19. Each CDR3 is given without its conserved first and last residue.

11	TRBV2	ASRASVPYEQY
12	TRBV4-1	ASSHFYRGVPLH
13	TRBV9	ASSPGQGPAYEQY
12	TRBV25-1	ASSESVTGGEQY
13	TRBV6-2/TRBV6-3	ASSYLAGGYNEQF
13	TRBV19	ASSPMGQVPGELF
12	TRBV5-1	ASSSLTGANEQY
13	TRBV7-2	ASSWGAGGNEKLF
11	TRBV18	ASSNRDAGELF
13	TRBV28	ASSLWGVSGNTIY
10	TRBV13	ASSTQGQPQH
12	TRBV5-1	ASSLSSGSYEQY
12	TRBV29-1	SVGTTGGTGELF
14	TRBV4-1	ASSETSGGTTDTQY
13	TRBV27	ASSLSGLAKNIQY
12	TRBV4-2	ASSQGATGNEQF
10	TRBV11-2	ASSSVDEKLF
12	TRBV6-4	ASSSSESGSPLH
13	TRBV4-2	ASSQEAGDYNEQF